This is a list of T cell receptor beta chains from one sample in a study of regulatory T cells in long-lasting Graves disease. MiXCR, run by TCRdb on the multiplex PCR reads, gives a single entry per CDR3 protein. Of hundreds of thousands of distinct CDR3 sequences listed, about 20% were seen once; the top ten hold roughly 20%. Sequences were derived from peripheral blood mononuclear cells (PBMCs), sampled when the disease was refractory, from a patient treated with antithyroid drugs. All receptors come from a female donor with Graves disease. Both conserved end residues are part of each CDR3. Fields, in order: D gene, J gene, V gene, clone size, CDR3 DNA, CDR3 protein. A D gene is named only where the DNA matches it firmly. Not all rows give a size; the values are once, few, many and, for expanded clones, a class.

d_gene: TRBD2; j_gene: TRBJ2-4; v_gene: TRBV20-1; abundance: -; CDR3nt: TGCAGTGCTAGAGATGAGACTAGCGTCAAAAACATTCAGTACTTC; CDR3aa: CSARDETSVKNIQYF
d_gene: TRBD2; j_gene: TRBJ2-5; v_gene: TRBV20-1; abundance: many; CDR3nt: TGCAGTGCAGTACCTCCGGGACTAGCGGGGGAGACCCAGTACTTC; CDR3aa: CSAVPPGLAGETQYF
d_gene: TRBD2; j_gene: TRBJ2-1; v_gene: TRBV7-9; abundance: few; CDR3nt: TGTGCCAGCAGCTTTAGTTTTAGCGGGACGGATGAGCAGTTCTTC; CDR3aa: CASSFSFSGTDEQFF
d_gene: -; j_gene: TRBJ1-2; v_gene: TRBV12-3/TRBV12-4; abundance: many; CDR3nt: TGTGCCAGCAGCCCCCCCGGGTGGGGGTCCCATGGCTACACCTTC; CDR3aa: CASSPPGWGSHGYTF
d_gene: TRBD2; j_gene: TRBJ2-2; v_gene: TRBV2; abundance: many; CDR3nt: TGTGCCAGCAGGAGGGACTATTCCGGGGAGCTGTTTTTT; CDR3aa: CASRRDYSGELFF
d_gene: -; j_gene: TRBJ1-1; v_gene: TRBV12-3/TRBV12-4; abundance: many; CDR3nt: TGTGCCAGCAGTCCCCGAGTACTGAACACTGAAGCTTTCTTT; CDR3aa: CASSPRVLNTEAFF
d_gene: TRBD1; j_gene: TRBJ1-2; v_gene: TRBV5-6; abundance: many; CDR3nt: TGTGCCAGCAGACAACAGGGGAACTATGGCTACACCTTC; CDR3aa: CASRQQGNYGYTF
d_gene: -; j_gene: TRBJ2-7; v_gene: TRBV6-1; abundance: few; CDR3nt: TGTGCCAGCAGTCCTCGTCGGGGAACAAACCCTATACAGCAGTACTTC; CDR3aa: CASSPRRGTNPIQQYF
d_gene: -; j_gene: TRBJ1-3; v_gene: TRBV7-3; abundance: once; CDR3nt: TGTGCCAGCAGCCATACCCCGGGTCGACCCACTGGAAACACCATATATTTT; CDR3aa: CASSHTPGRPTGNTIYF
d_gene: -; j_gene: TRBJ1-4; v_gene: TRBV13; abundance: many; CDR3nt: TGTGCCAGCAGCATTAAGGGGAATGAAAAACTGTTTTTT; CDR3aa: CASSIKGNEKLFF
d_gene: TRBD2; j_gene: TRBJ2-7; v_gene: TRBV9; abundance: -; CDR3nt: TGTGCCAGCAGCGCCTATGCCGGGACTAGCGGTACCAGGCAGTACTTC; CDR3aa: CASSAYAGTSGTRQYF
d_gene: -; j_gene: TRBJ2-5; v_gene: TRBV4-1; abundance: few; CDR3nt: TGCGCCAGCAGCCAATATTCTACGGCCAGTGAGACCCCCTACTTC; CDR3aa: CASSQYSTASETPYF
d_gene: TRBD1; j_gene: TRBJ2-6; v_gene: TRBV28; abundance: few; CDR3nt: TGTGCCAGCAGTTCCCGGGCCGGGACAGGGGGTTTTGGGGCCAACGTCCTGACTTTC; CDR3aa: CASSSRAGTGGFGANVLTF
d_gene: TRBD1; j_gene: TRBJ2-7; v_gene: TRBV10-3; abundance: -; CDR3nt: TGTGCCACCCGGGACAGGGGACTCTCCTACGAGCAGTACTTC; CDR3aa: CATRDRGLSYEQYF
d_gene: -; j_gene: TRBJ1-2; v_gene: TRBV7-9; abundance: many; CDR3nt: TGTGCCAGCAGCAGACAGGGCTACACCTTC; CDR3aa: CASSRQGYTF
d_gene: TRBD1; j_gene: TRBJ2-5; v_gene: TRBV27; abundance: many; CDR3nt: TGTGCCGTCCGGGACAGGGGGCGCGGAGAGACCCAGTACTTC; CDR3aa: CAVRDRGRGETQYF
d_gene: -; j_gene: TRBJ2-4; v_gene: TRBV3-1; abundance: many; CDR3nt: TGTGCCAGCAGCCCATCAGCTTCTCTAGCCAAAAACATTCAGTACTTC; CDR3aa: CASSPSASLAKNIQYF
d_gene: TRBD2; j_gene: TRBJ2-3; v_gene: TRBV12-3/TRBV12-4; abundance: few; CDR3nt: TGTGCCAGCAGTTTATTTCGAAAGCGGGAGACGGCTACGCAGTATTTT; CDR3aa: CASSLFRKRETATQYF
d_gene: -; j_gene: TRBJ2-7; v_gene: TRBV5-1; abundance: many; CDR3nt: TGCGCCAGCAGGTTGATGGGAGGCTGGGAGCAGTACTTC; CDR3aa: CASRLMGGWEQYF
d_gene: -; j_gene: TRBJ2-7; v_gene: TRBV5-1; abundance: -; CDR3nt: TGCGCCAGCAGCCCGACCCGGACACCTCCCGGCGAGCAGTACTTC; CDR3aa: CASSPTRTPPGEQYF
d_gene: TRBD1; j_gene: TRBJ1-4; v_gene: TRBV20-1; abundance: few; CDR3nt: TGCAGTGCTAGAGTACGCGACAGGGGGCGTGAAAAACTGTTTTTT; CDR3aa: CSARVRDRGREKLFF
d_gene: -; j_gene: TRBJ2-2; v_gene: TRBV28; abundance: -; CDR3nt: TGTGCCAGCAGTCCTAGGGAGGACTACACCGGGGAGCTGTTTTTT; CDR3aa: CASSPREDYTGELFF
d_gene: TRBD1; j_gene: TRBJ2-7; v_gene: TRBV7-2; abundance: many; CDR3nt: TGTGCCAGCACCCAGGACAGGGGCCCCTACGAGCAGTACTTC; CDR3aa: CASTQDRGPYEQYF
d_gene: -; j_gene: TRBJ1-1; v_gene: TRBV30; abundance: -; CDR3nt: TGTGCCCAAATAGTTGGGGGAACCACTGAAGCTTTCTTT; CDR3aa: CAQIVGGTTEAFF
d_gene: -; j_gene: TRBJ1-1; v_gene: TRBV28; abundance: many; CDR3nt: TGTGCCAGCAGTCTCGCGAGGGGACCCTTTGAGGGAGCTTTCTTT; CDR3aa: CASSLARGPFEGAFF
d_gene: -; j_gene: TRBJ1-1; v_gene: TRBV27; abundance: few; CDR3nt: TGTGCCAGCCTCCCCCGCGCAGGGCCCCCCTCACGCGGGGCTTTCTTT; CDR3aa: CASLPRAGPPSRGAFF
d_gene: TRBD2; j_gene: TRBJ2-5; v_gene: TRBV10-1; abundance: many; CDR3nt: TGCGCCAGCAGTGAAGACTTAGCGGGAGAGACCCAGTACTTC; CDR3aa: CASSEDLAGETQYF
d_gene: -; j_gene: TRBJ2-7; v_gene: TRBV7-8; abundance: many; CDR3nt: TGTGCCAGCAGCTCTAGTTGGCCGAACCCTTCCTACGAGCAGTACTTC; CDR3aa: CASSSSWPNPSYEQYF
d_gene: -; j_gene: TRBJ2-7; v_gene: TRBV28; abundance: many; CDR3nt: TGTGCCAGCAGTCCAAGCCCGGGGGGCGGCTCCTACGAGCAGTACTTC; CDR3aa: CASSPSPGGGSYEQYF
d_gene: TRBD2; j_gene: TRBJ2-5; v_gene: TRBV28; abundance: many; CDR3nt: TGTGCCAGCAGTTCCCGCAGGGAGGGGGAGACCCAGTACTTC; CDR3aa: CASSSRREGETQYF
d_gene: TRBD1; j_gene: TRBJ1-1; v_gene: TRBV12-5; abundance: many; CDR3nt: TGTGCTAGTGGCCTCGGGACAGGGCACGCTGAAGCTTTCTTT; CDR3aa: CASGLGTGHAEAFF
d_gene: -; j_gene: TRBJ1-3; v_gene: TRBV12-3/TRBV12-4; abundance: -; CDR3nt: TGTGCCAGCAGTTTGGTAATTACAGCCTTCTCTGGAAACACCATATATTTT; CDR3aa: CASSLVITAFSGNTIYF
d_gene: -; j_gene: TRBJ2-7; v_gene: TRBV7-9; abundance: -; CDR3nt: TGTGCCAGCAGCAGTATGCTGGTGGGGCAGTACTTC; CDR3aa: CASSSMLVGQYF
d_gene: TRBD2; j_gene: TRBJ2-4; v_gene: TRBV20-1; abundance: many; CDR3nt: TGCAGTGCTAGTGGGACTAGCACCACCAACATTCAGTACTTC; CDR3aa: CSASGTSTTNIQYF
d_gene: -; j_gene: TRBJ2-7; v_gene: TRBV10-3; abundance: -; CDR3nt: TGTGCCATCAGAGCGACAGGGAGGTCAACCTACGAGCAGTACTTC; CDR3aa: CAIRATGRSTYEQYF
d_gene: -; j_gene: TRBJ2-7; v_gene: TRBV6-1; abundance: many; CDR3nt: TGTGCCAGCAGCCCCTTCGGTTACTACGAGCAGTACTTC; CDR3aa: CASSPFGYYEQYF
d_gene: -; j_gene: TRBJ1-5; v_gene: TRBV20-1; abundance: -; CDR3nt: TGCAGTGCTCAAGCGGGACTCGGTTCAACTCAGCCCCAGCATTTT; CDR3aa: CSAQAGLGSTQPQHF